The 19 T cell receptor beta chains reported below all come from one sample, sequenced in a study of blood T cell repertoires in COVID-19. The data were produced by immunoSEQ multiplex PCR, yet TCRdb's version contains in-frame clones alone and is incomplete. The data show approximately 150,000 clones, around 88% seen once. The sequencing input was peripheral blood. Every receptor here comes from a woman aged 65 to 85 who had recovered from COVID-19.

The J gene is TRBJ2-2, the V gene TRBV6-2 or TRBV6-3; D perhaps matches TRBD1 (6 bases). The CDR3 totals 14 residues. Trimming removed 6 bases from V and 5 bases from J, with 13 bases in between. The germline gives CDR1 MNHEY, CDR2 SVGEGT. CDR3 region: CASSLLQGTGELFF. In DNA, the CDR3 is TGTGCCAGCAGCTTGCTCCAGGGGACCGGGGAGCTGTTTTTT.

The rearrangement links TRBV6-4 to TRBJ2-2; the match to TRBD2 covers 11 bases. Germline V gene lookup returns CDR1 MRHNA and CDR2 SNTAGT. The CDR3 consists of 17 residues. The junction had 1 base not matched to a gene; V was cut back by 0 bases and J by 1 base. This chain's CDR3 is CASSDSGTSGNTGELFF. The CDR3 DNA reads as TGTGCCAGCAGTGACTCGGGGACTAGCGGGAACACCGGGGAGCTGTTTTTT.

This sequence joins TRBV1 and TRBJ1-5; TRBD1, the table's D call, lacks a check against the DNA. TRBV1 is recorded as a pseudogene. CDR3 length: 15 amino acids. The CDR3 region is CTSSPGVISNQPQHF. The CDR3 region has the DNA TGCACCAGCAGCCCAGGGGTTATTAGCAATCAGCCCCAGCATTTT.

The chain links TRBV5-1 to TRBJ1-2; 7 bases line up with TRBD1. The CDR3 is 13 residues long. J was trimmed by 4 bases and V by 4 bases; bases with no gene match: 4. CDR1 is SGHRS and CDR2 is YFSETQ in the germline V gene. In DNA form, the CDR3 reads TGCGCCAGCAGCCCTGGGACAGCCTATGGCTACACCTTC. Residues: CASSPGTAYGYTF.

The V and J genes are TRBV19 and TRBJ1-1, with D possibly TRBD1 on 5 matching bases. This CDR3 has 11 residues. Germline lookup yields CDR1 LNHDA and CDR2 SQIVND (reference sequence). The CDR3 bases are TGTGCGCGACAGCCGAACACTGAAGCTTTCTTT. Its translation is CARQPNTEAFF.

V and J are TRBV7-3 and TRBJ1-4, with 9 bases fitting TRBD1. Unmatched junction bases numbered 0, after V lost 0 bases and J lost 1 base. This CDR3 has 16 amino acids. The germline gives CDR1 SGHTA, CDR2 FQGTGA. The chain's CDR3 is CASSLTGQGTNEKLFF. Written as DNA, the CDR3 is TGTGCCAGCAGCTTAACGGGACAGGGAACTAATGAAAAACTGTTTTTT.

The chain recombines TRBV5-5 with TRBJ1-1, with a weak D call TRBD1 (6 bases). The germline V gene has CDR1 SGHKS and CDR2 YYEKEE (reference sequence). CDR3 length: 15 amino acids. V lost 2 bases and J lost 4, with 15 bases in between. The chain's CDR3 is CASSFVGAGVTEAFF. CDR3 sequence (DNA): TGTGCCAGCAGCTTCGTGGGGGCTGGGGTCACTGAAGCTTTCTTT.

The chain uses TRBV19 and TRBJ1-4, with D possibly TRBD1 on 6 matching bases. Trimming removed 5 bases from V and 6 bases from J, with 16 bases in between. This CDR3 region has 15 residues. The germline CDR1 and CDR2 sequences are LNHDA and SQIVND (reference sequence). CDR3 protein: CASSPGGRGYEKLFF. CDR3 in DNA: TGTGCCAGTAGTCCCGGCGGCAGGGGCTATGAAAAACTGTTTTTT.

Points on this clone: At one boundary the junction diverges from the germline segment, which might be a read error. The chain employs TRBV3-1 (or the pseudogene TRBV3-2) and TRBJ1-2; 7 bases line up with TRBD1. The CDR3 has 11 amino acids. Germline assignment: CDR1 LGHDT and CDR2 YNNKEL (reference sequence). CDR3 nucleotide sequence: TGTGCCAGCAGCCAAGGAGGAGACAGGGCCTTC. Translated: CASSQGGDRAF.

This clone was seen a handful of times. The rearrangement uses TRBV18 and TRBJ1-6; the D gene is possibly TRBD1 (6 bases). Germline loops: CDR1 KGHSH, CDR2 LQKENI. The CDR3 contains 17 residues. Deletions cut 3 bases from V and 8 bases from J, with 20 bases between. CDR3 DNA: TGTGCCAGCTCACCGGCTCGGTGGGGGGGCCAGCATTCACCCCTCCACTTT. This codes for CASSPARWGGQHSPLHF.

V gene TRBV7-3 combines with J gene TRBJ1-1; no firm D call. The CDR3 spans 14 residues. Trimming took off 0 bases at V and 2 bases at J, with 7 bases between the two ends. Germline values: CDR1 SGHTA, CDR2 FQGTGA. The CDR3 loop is CASSLTFSNTEAFF. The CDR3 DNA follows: TGTGCCAGCAGCTTAACGTTCAGTAACACTGAAGCTTTCTTT.

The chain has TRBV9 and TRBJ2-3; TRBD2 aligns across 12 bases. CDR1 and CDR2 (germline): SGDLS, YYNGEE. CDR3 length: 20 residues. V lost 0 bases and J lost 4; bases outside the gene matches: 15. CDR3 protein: CASSVEPPNRLAGAADTQYF. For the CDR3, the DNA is TGTGCCAGCAGCGTAGAGCCACCCAACCGACTAGCGGGAGCCGCAGATACGCAGTATTTT.

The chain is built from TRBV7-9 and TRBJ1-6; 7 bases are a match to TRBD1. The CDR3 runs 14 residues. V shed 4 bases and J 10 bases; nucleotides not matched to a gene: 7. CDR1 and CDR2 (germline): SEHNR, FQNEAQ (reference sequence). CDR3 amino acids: CASSSGQSRSPLHF. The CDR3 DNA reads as TGTGCCAGCAGCTCGGGACAGAGTAGGTCACCCCTCCACTTT.

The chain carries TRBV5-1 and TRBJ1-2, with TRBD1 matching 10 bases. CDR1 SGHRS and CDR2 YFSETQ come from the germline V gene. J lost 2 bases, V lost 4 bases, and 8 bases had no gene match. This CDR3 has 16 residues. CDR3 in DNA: TGCGCCAGCAGCCTGGGGGACAGGGGAGGGAACTATGGCTACACCTTC. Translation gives CASSLGDRGGNYGYTF. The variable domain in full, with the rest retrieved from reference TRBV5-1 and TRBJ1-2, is KAGVTQTPRYLIKTRGQQVTLSCSPISGHRSVSWYQQTPGQGLQFLFEYFSETQRNKGNFPGRFSGRQFSNSRSEMNVSTLELGDSALYLCASSLGDRGGNYGYTFGSGTRLTVV.

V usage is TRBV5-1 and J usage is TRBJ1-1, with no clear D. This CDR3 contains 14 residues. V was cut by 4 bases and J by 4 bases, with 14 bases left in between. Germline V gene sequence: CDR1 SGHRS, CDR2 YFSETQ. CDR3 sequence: CASSQGSEGTEAFF. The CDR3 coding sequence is TGCGCCAGCAGCCAAGGGTCAGAGGGCACTGAAGCTTTCTTT.

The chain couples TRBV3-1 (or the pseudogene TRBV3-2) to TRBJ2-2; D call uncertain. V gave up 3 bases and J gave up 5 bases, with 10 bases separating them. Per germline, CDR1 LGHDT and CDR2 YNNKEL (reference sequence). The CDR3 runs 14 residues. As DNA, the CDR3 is TGTGCCAGCAGCCAGGGCCGATATACCGGGGAGCTGTTTTTT. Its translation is CASSQGRYTGELFF.

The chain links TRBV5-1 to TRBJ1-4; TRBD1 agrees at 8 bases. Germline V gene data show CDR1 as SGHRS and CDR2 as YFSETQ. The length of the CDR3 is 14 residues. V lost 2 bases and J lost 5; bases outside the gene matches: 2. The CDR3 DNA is TGCGCCAGCAGCTTCAGGGGGCAGAATGAAAAACTGTTTTTT. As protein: CASSFRGQNEKLFF.

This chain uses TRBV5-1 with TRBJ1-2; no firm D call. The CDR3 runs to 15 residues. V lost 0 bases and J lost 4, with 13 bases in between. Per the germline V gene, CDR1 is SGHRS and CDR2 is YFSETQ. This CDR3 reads CASSLALDTSYGYTF. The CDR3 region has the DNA TGCGCCAGCAGCTTGGCCCTCGACACTAGCTATGGCTACACCTTC.

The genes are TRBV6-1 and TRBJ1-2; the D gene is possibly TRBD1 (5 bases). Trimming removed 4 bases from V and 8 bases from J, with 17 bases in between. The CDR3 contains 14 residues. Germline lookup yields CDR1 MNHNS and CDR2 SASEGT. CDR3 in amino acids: CASSGGSRPEGYTF. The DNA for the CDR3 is TGTGCCAGCAGTGGGGGCAGCCGACCGGAGGGCTACACCTTC.